The text below deals with one T cell receptor beta chain. Repertoires were generated with immunoSEQ multiplex PCR, while TCRdb's copy carries only in-frame clones and drops some. The repertoire holds some 70,000 clones, with roughly 84% as singletons. This specimen belongs to a study of early stage breast cancer tumors. This CDR3 has 14 amino acids. Per the germline V gene, CDR1 is MDHEN and CDR2 is SYDVKM. V lost 6 bases and J lost 4, with 12 bases in between. The chain links TRBV28 to TRBJ2-2, with a possible D match to TRBD2 (5 bases). The sequence was obtained from a person aged 55 to 69 with breast cancer. Sequenced sample: blood. CDR3 loop: CASSLSGSTGELFF. CDR3 nucleotide sequence: TGTGCCAGCAGCCTGTCGGGGTCCACCGGGGAGCTGTTTTTT.